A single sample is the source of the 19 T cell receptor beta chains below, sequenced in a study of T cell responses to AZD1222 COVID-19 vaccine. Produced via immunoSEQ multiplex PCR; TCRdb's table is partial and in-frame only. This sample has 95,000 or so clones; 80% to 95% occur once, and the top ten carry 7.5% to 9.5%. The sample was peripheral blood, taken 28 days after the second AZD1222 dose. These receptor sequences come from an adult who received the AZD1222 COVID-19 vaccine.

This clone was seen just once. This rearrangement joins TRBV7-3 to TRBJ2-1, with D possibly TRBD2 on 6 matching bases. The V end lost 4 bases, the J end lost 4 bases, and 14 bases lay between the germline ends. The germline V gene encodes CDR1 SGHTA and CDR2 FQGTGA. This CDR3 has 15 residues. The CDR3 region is CASSSQPGLYNEQFF. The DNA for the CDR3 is TGTGCCAGCAGCTCCCAACCGGGACTGTACAATGAGCAGTTCTTC.

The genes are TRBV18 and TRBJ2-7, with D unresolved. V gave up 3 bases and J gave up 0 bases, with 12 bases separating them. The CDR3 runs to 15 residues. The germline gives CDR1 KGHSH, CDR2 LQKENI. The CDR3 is CASSPVGRSSYEQYF. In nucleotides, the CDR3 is TGTGCCAGCTCACCCGTCGGCAGGAGCTCCTACGAGCAGTACTTC.

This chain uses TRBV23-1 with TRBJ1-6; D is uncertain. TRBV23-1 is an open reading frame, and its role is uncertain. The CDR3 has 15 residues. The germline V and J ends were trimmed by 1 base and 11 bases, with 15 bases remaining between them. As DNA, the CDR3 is TGCGCCAGCAGTCAATACCGCCCCGGGAAGGCACCCCTCCACTTT. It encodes CASSQYRPGKAPLHF.

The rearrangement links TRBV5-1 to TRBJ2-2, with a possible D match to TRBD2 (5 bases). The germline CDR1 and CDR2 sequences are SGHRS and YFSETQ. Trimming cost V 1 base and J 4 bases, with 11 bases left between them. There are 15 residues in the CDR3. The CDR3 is CASSLTRVATGELFF. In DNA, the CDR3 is TGCGCCAGCAGCTTGACTAGGGTGGCCACCGGGGAGCTGTTTTTT.

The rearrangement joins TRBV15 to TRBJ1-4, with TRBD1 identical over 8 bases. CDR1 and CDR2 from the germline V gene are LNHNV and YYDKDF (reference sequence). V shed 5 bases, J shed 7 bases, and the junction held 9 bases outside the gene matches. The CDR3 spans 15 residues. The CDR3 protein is CATSFDRGFAEKLFF. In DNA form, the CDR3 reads TGTGCCACCAGCTTCGACAGGGGCTTTGCTGAAAAACTGTTTTTT.

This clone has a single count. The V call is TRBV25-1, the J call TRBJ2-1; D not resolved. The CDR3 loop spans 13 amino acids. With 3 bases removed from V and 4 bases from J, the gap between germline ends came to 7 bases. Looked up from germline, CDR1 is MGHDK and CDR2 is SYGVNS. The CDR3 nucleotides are TGTGCCAGCAGTGAGCTGGATTACAATGAGCAGTTCTTC. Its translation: CASSELDYNEQFF.

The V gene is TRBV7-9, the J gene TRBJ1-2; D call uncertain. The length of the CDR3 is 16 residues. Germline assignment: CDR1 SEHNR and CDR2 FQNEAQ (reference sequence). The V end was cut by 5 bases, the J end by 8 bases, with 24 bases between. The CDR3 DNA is TGTGCCAGCAGCCCACCCCTCGGACGGCCCTCTCGAGGCTACACCTTC. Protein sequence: CASSPPLGRPSRGYTF.

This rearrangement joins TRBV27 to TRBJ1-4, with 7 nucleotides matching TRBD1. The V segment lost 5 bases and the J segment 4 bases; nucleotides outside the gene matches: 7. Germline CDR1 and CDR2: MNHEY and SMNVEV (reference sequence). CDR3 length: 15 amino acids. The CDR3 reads CASSPGQADNEKLFF. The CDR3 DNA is TGTGCCAGCAGTCCCGGACAGGCGGATAATGAAAAACTGTTTTTT.

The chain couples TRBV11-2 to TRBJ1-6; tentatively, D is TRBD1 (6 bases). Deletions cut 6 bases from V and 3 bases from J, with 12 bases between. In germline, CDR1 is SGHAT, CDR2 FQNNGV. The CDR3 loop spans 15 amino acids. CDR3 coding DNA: TGTGCCAGCAGGATTGGACAGATCTATAATTCACCCCTCCACTTT. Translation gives CASRIGQIYNSPLHF. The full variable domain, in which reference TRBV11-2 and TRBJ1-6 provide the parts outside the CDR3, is EAGVAQSPRYKIIEKRQSVAFWCNPISGHATLYWYQQILGQGPKLLIQFQNNGVVDDSQLPKDRFSAERLKGVDSTLKIQPAKLEDSAVYLCASRIGQIYNSPLHFGNGTRLTVT.

CDR3 bases: TGCGCCAGCAGATGGACTAGAGAGAGTTACGAGCAGTACTTC. Translated: CASRWTRESYEQYF. The rearrangement joins TRBV5-1 to TRBJ2-7; 7 positions match TRBD2. V shed 5 bases, J shed 4 bases, and the junction held 9 bases outside the gene matches. The CDR3 length is 14 residues. CDR1 SGHRS and CDR2 YFSETQ come from the germline V gene. The variable domain in full, completed from reference TRBV5-1 and TRBJ2-7, reads KAGVTQTPRYLIKTRGQQVTLSCSPISGHRSVSWYQQTPGQGLQFLFEYFSETQRNKGNFPGRFSGRQFSNSRSEMNVSTLELGDSALYLCASRWTRESYEQYFGPGTRLTVT.

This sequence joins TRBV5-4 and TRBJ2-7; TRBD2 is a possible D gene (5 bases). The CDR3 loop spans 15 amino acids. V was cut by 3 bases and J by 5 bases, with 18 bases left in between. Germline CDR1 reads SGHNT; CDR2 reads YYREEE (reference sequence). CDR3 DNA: TGTGCCAGCAGCTCCCTCGGGAACCCCGGTAACGAGCAGTACTTC. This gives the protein CASSSLGNPGNEQYF. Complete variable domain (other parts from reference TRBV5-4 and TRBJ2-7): ETGVTQSPTHLIKTRGQQVTLRCSSQSGHNTVSWYQQALGQGPQFIFQYYREEENGRGNFPPRFSGLQFPNYSSELNVNALELDDSALYLCASSSLGNPGNEQYFGPGTRLTVT.

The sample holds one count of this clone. CDR3 DNA sequence: TGTGCCAGTAGTACAACCGGGACGCCTGGCTACAATGAGCAGTTCTTC. This codes for CASSTTGTPGYNEQFF. The J gene is TRBJ2-1, the V gene TRBV19; tentatively, D is TRBD1 or TRBD2 (5 bases each). From germline, CDR1 is LNHDA and CDR2 SQIVND (reference sequence). Trimming took off 4 bases at V and 3 bases at J, with 16 bases between the two ends. This CDR3 is 16 amino acids long.

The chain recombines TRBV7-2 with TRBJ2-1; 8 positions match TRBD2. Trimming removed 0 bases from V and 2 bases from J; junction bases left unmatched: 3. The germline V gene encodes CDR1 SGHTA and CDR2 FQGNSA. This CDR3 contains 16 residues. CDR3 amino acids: CASSLASGSTYNEQFF. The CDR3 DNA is TGTGCCAGCAGCTTAGCGAGCGGGAGTACCTACAATGAGCAGTTCTTC.

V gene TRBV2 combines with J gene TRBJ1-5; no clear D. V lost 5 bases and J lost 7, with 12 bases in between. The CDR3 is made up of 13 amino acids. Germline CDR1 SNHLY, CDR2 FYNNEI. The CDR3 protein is CASSPVGGQPQHF. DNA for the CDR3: TGTGCCAGCAGTCCAGTAGGTGGCCAGCCCCAGCATTTT.

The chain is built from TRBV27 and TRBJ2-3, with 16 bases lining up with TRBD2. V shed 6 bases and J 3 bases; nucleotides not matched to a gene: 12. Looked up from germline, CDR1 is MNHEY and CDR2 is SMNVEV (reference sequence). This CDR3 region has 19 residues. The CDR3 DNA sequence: TGTGCCAGCAGACGAACCGGGACTAGCGGGAGGGCTTGGACAGATACGCAGTATTTT. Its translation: CASRRTGTSGRAWTDTQYF.

CDR3: CATSDPRETQETQYF. The CDR3 DNA reads TGTGCCACCAGTGACCCCCGAGAGACCCAAGAGACCCAGTACTTC. V and J are TRBV24-1 and TRBJ2-5; no reliable D call. CDR3 length: 15 amino acids. CDR1 is KGHDR and CDR2 is SFDVKD in the germline V gene. Deletions cut 4 bases from V and 1 base from J, with 12 bases between.

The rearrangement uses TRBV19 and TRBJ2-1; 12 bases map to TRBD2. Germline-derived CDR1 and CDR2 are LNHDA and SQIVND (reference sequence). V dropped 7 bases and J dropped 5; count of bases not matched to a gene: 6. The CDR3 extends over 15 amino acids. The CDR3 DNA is TGTGCCAGTACCCCCGGACTAGCGGGACACAATGAGCAGTTCTTC. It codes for CASTPGLAGHNEQFF. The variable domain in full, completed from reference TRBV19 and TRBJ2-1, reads DGGITQSPKYLFRKEGQNVTLSCEQNLNHDAMYWYRQDPGQGLRLIYYSQIVNDFQKGDIAEGYSVSREKKESFPLTVTSAQKNPTAFYLCASTPGLAGHNEQFFGPGTRLTVL.

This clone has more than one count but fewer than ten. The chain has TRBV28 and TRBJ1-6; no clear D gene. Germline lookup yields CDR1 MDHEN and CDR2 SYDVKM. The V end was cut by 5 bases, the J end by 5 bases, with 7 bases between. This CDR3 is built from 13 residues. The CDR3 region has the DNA TGTGCCAGCAGTACAGAAAATAATTCACCCCTCCACTTT. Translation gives CASSTENNSPLHF.

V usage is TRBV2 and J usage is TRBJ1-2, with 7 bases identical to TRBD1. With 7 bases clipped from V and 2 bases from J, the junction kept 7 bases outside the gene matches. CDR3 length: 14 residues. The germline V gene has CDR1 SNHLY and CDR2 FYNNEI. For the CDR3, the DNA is TGTGCCAGCACCCCGGACAGGTCCAACTATGGCTACACCTTC. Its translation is CASTPDRSNYGYTF.